What follows are 13 T cell receptor beta chains derived from one specimen sequenced in a study of response to subunit inactivated influenza vaccine. In TCRdb, the RT-PCR reads were re-called with MiXCR into one record per CDR3 protein. The data contain some 480,000 distinct CDR3 sequences, 9.5% to 12% of them singletons. The specimen was PBMCs from blood, collected more than 35 days after vaccination. Receptors originate from a man between 45 and 60 years old who received an inactivated influenza vaccine.

In this sample, this clonotype turned up a few times. The chain joins TRBV12-3 or TRBV12-4 to TRBJ2-1; no clear D gene. V was pared by 3 bases and J by 15 bases, with 24 bases between. CDR3 length: 15 amino acids. The CDR3 DNA reads as TGTGCCAGCAGTTTTGATTCGGTGGTAGCCCCAACAAGGTTCTTC. It encodes CASSFDSVVAPTRFF.

This clonotype was observed a few times. The chain combines TRBV20-1 with TRBJ2-7; D is possibly TRBD2 (5 bases). The CDR3 is 12 residues long. Per the germline V gene, CDR1 is DFQATT and CDR2 is SNEGSKA (reference sequence). Trimming stripped 5 bases from V and 6 bases from J, with 14 bases between. CDR3 bases: TGCAGTGCTCCCGCACTAGTCTCCGAGCAGTACTTC. It codes for CSAPALVSEQYF.

In this sample, this clonotype turned up many times. The chain has TRBV29-1 and TRBJ2-1; 16 bases fit TRBD2. The V and J ends lost 0 bases and 9 bases, in that order; junction bases with no gene match: 2. The CDR3 consists of 15 residues. Germline values: CDR1 SQVTM, CDR2 ANQGSEA. The CDR3 DNA reads as TGCAGCGTTGAAGAGGGACTAGCGGGAGGGGTTGAGCAGTTCTTC. Encoded protein: CSVEEGLAGGVEQFF.

The chain combines TRBV6-1 with TRBJ1-5; maybe TRBD1 (5 bases). The V gene's germline CDR1 is MNHNS and CDR2 SASEGT. V was pared by 6 bases and J by 0 bases, with 15 bases between. The CDR3 contains 16 residues. This CDR3 is CASRPNGGNSNQPQHF. CDR3 bases: TGTGCCAGCAGACCGAACGGGGGAAATAGCAATCAGCCCCAGCATTTT.

A word on this clonotype: A much bigger clone sits one base away, suggesting this may be a read error. The chain's CDR3 is CSVETGWQETQYF. The CDR3 DNA reads TGCAGCGTGGAGACAGGGTGGCAAGAGACCCAGTACTTC. The V and J genes are TRBV29-1 and TRBJ2-5; 7 bases align to TRBD1. Trimming cost V 6 bases and J 2 bases; bases outside gene matches: 6. CDR3 length: 13 residues. Per germline, CDR1 SQVTM and CDR2 ANQGSEA.

This clonotype was detected once. V usage is TRBV15 and J usage is TRBJ2-5; TRBD1 agrees at 9 bases. V lost 4 bases to trimming and J lost 4 bases; unmatched junction nucleotides: 4. The CDR3 sequence is 14 residues long. The germline CDR1 and CDR2 sequences are LNHNV and YYDKDF (reference sequence). The CDR3 loop is CATSKTGGGETQYF. CDR3 nucleotide sequence: TGTGCCACCAGCAAGACAGGGGGAGGAGAGACCCAGTACTTC. Using reference TRBV15 and TRBJ2-5 for the parts outside the CDR3, the full variable domain is DAMVIQNPRYQVTQFGKPVTLSCSQTLNHNVMYWYQQKSSQAPKLLFHYYDKDFNNEADTPDNFQSRRPNTSFCFLDIRSPGLGDTAMYLCATSKTGGGETQYFGPGTRLLVL.

The CDR3 sequence: CASSRYSGANTEAFF. DNA of the CDR3: TGTGCCAGCAGCCGGTATTCAGGAGCGAACACTGAAGCTTTCTTT. The chain has TRBV7-8 and TRBJ1-1, with D unresolved. CDR3 length: 15 residues. V was pared by 5 bases and J by 1 base, with 14 bases between. Germline V gene lookup returns CDR1 SGHVS and CDR2 FQNEAQ.

In this sample, this clonotype turned up a few times. The chain has TRBV7-9 and TRBJ2-3, with D possibly TRBD1 on 6 matching bases. Germline CDR1 SEHNR, CDR2 FQNEAQ (reference sequence). The CDR3 has 15 residues. Trimming took 7 bases from V and 0 from J, leaving 14 bases between them. The CDR3 spells CASIATGISTDTQYF. Written as DNA, the CDR3 is TGTGCCAGCATCGCTACAGGGATTAGCACAGATACGCAGTATTTT.

This clonotype was detected ten times or more. The gene calls are TRBV7-3 and TRBJ1-1; 7 positions match TRBD1. In germline, CDR1 is SGHTA, CDR2 FQGTGA. There are 16 residues in the CDR3. V was clipped by 2 bases and J by 5 bases; unmatched bases: 11. The DNA of the CDR3 is TGTGCCAGCAGCTTACACATCGCGACAGGGAGGACTGAAGCTTTCTTT. Translated: CASSLHIATGRTEAFF. The full variable domain, its missing parts supplied by reference TRBV7-3 and TRBJ1-1, is GAGVSQTPSNKVTEKGKYVELRCDPISGHTALYWYRQSLGQGPEFLIYFQGTGAADDSGLPNDRFFAVRPEGSVSTLKIQRTERGDSAVYLCASSLHIATGRTEAFFGQGTRLTVV.

For this clonotype: The junction shows a germline mismatch at one end, possibly a read error. V usage is TRBV25-1 and J usage is TRBJ2-1; D gene uncertain. The CDR3 covers 11 residues. Germline V gives CDR1 MGHDK, CDR2 SYGVNS. The CDR3 loop reads CASSGYKEQFF. The CDR3 nucleotides read TGTGCCAGCAGTGGGTACAAGGAGCAGTTCTTC.

This sequence joins TRBV7-9 and TRBJ1-2, with D unresolved. The CDR3 has 11 amino acids. CDR1 is SEHNR, CDR2 FQNEAQ, per germline (reference sequence). Trimming cost V 5 bases and J 3 bases, with 4 bases left between them. Written as DNA, the CDR3 is TGTGCCAGCAGCGCCGACTATGGCTACACCTTC. This sequence encodes CASSADYGYTF.

This clonotype was found a few times. The genes are TRBV7-2 and TRBJ2-1; a weak D match, TRBD2 (5 bases). This CDR3 has 14 amino acids. V lost 0 bases, J lost 13 bases, and 16 bases lay in between. The germline gives CDR1 SGHTA, CDR2 FQGNSA. The CDR3 DNA reads as TGTGCCAGCAGCTTAGCAGCGGCTGGGCTCTTACAGTTCTTC. Protein: CASSLAAAGLLQFF.

This clonotype was counted between two and nine times. The chain carries TRBV6-5 and TRBJ2-3, with D hard to call. This CDR3 spans 13 amino acids. Germline V CDR1 and CDR2: MNHEY, SVGAGI. The V end lost 5 bases, the J end lost 5 bases, and 11 bases lay between the germline ends. CDR3 sequence reads: CASSNRVGDTQYF. CDR3 in DNA: TGTGCCAGCAGTAATCGAGTTGGAGATACGCAGTATTTT.